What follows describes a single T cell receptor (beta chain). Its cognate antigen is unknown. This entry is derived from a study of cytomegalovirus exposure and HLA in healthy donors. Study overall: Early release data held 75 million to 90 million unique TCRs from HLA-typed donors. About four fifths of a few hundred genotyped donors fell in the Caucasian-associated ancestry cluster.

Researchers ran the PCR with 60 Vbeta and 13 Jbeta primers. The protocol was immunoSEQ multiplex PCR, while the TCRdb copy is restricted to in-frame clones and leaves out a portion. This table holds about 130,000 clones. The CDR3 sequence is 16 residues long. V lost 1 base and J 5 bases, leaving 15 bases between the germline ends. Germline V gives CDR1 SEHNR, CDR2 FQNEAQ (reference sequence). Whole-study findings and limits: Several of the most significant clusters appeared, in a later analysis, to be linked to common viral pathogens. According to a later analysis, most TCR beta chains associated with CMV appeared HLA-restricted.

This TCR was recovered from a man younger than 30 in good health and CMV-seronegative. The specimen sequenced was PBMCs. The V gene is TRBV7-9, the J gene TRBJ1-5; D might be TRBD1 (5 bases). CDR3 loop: CASSLGQGLGDQPQHF. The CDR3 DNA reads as TGTGCCAGCAGCTTAGGCCAGGGACTAGGGGATCAGCCCCAGCATTTT.